The 24 T cell receptor beta chains below come from one sample, sequenced in a study of shared clonotypes between healthy human individuals. Using immunoSEQ multiplex PCR, the repertoire was profiled, and TCRdb retains in-frame clones only, with some absent. The sample lists around 700,000 clones, around two thirds occurring once. Source material: memory CD4+ T cells sorted from blood. The subset here: CD45RA-negative fraction. The receptors derive from a woman in her twenties or thirties in good health.

The V call is TRBV15, the J call TRBJ1-4, with D uncertain. The CDR3 is 15 amino acids. V lost 3 bases and J lost 0, with 8 bases in between. CDR1 and CDR2 from the germline V gene are LNHNV and YYDKDF (reference sequence). The CDR3 DNA sequence: TGTGCCACCAGCAGGGATTATGCAACTAATGAAAAACTGTTTTTT. This encodes CATSRDYATNEKLFF.

The J gene is TRBJ2-1, the V gene TRBV6-7; 14 bases map to TRBD2. TRBV6-7 qualifies as an ORF whose function is uncertain. V trimming: 6 bases; J trimming: 7 bases; junction bases outside the gene matches: 8. This CDR3 comprises 16 residues. CDR3 coding DNA: TGTGCCAGCAGCCACGGGACTAGCGGGAGTACAAATGAGCAGTTCTTC. Its protein product is CASSHGTSGSTNEQFF.

This chain connects TRBV5-1 to TRBJ1-2; no firm D call. Germline CDR1 reads SGHRS; CDR2 reads YFSETQ. The CDR3 has 13 residues. V was trimmed by 0 bases and J by 4 bases, leaving 7 bases between them. In nucleotides, the CDR3 is TGCGCCAGCAGCTTGGGGACGGGCTATGGCTACACCTTC. Translating gives CASSLGTGYGYTF.

This clone was counted between two and nine times. The V call is TRBV19, the J call TRBJ2-2, with TRBD2 matching over 10 bases. The CDR3 has 14 residues. The V and J ends lost 8 bases and 6 bases, in that order; junction bases with no gene match: 6. Germline CDR1 LNHDA, CDR2 SQIVND (reference sequence). CDR3 protein: CASRGLARAGELFF. CDR3 in DNA: TGTGCCAGTCGGGGACTAGCGAGGGCCGGGGAGCTGTTTTTT. The entire variable domain, with the rest obtained from reference TRBV19 and TRBJ2-2, is as follows: DGGITQSPKYLFRKEGQNVTLSCEQNLNHDAMYWYRQDPGQGLRLIYYSQIVNDFQKGDIAEGYSVSREKKESFPLTVTSAQKNPTAFYLCASRGLARAGELFFGEGSRLTVL.

The chain joins TRBV29-1 to TRBJ1-1; D remains unclear. V was clipped by 6 bases and J by 1 base, with 12 bases between them. This CDR3 contains 13 residues. The germline V gene encodes CDR1 SQVTM and CDR2 ANQGSEA. CDR3 sequence (DNA): TGCAGCGTAAAACAGAATCCGAACACTGAAGCTTTCTTT. Translation: CSVKQNPNTEAFF.

On this clone: Other nucleotide sequences from this sample produce the same CDR3. The chain recombines TRBV7-2 with TRBJ1-2, with TRBD1 matching over 7 bases. This CDR3 is built from 15 residues. J was trimmed by 2 bases and V by 1 base; bases with no gene match: 4. Germline lookup yields CDR1 SGHTA and CDR2 FQGNSA. CDR3 sequence: CASSLGQGGNYGYTF. In DNA, the CDR3 is TGTGCCAGCAGCTTAGGGCAGGGGGGAAACTATGGCTACACCTTC.

The chain recombines TRBV5-1 with TRBJ1-1; no reliable D call. Germline lookup yields CDR1 SGHRS and CDR2 YFSETQ. V lost 5 bases and J lost 4, with 15 bases in between. The length of the CDR3 is 14 residues. CDR3 sequence: CASREGQWGTEAFF. In nucleotides, the CDR3 is TGCGCCAGCAGGGAGGGTCAGTGGGGCACTGAAGCTTTCTTT.

This clone was detected a few times. The chain is built from TRBV28 and TRBJ2-5; D may correspond to TRBD1 or TRBD2 (6 bases each). This CDR3 has 14 residues. Germline-derived CDR1 and CDR2 are MDHEN and SYDVKM. Trimming shortened V by 4 bases and J by 5 bases, and 14 bases separated the two germline ends. The CDR3 DNA sequence: TGTGCCAGCAGTTACACAGGGACTCCCGAGACCCAGTACTTC. Amino acids: CASSYTGTPETQYF.

This clone was seen only once. This sequence joins TRBV9 and TRBJ1-6; D gene unclear. The CDR3 is 14 amino acids. Trimming took off 4 bases at V and 8 bases at J, with 13 bases between the two ends. Germline values: CDR1 SGDLS, CDR2 YYNGEE. The DNA for the CDR3 is TGTGCCAGCAGCCCAATGTATGGGTATTCACCCCTCCACTTT. Its protein is CASSPMYGYSPLHF.

The V and J genes are TRBV19 and TRBJ1-1; D unclear. The CDR3 contains 15 residues. CDR1 LNHDA and CDR2 SQIVND come from the germline V gene (reference sequence). V dropped 2 bases and J dropped 0 bases, with 10 bases sitting between them. The CDR3 DNA reads TGTGCCAGTAGTATACGGCCCACTATGAACACTGAAGCTTTCTTT. Translation gives CASSIRPTMNTEAFF. The full variable domain, completed using reference TRBV19 and TRBJ1-1, is DGGITQSPKYLFRKEGQNVTLSCEQNLNHDAMYWYRQDPGQGLRLIYYSQIVNDFQKGDIAEGYSVSREKKESFPLTVTSAQKNPTAFYLCASSIRPTMNTEAFFGQGTRLTVV.

The V and J genes are TRBV15 and TRBJ2-3, with D possibly matching TRBD2 (6 bases). CDR1 and CDR2 (germline): LNHNV, YYDKDF (reference sequence). This CDR3 region has 14 residues. V was cut by 5 bases and J by 2 bases, with 11 bases left in between. This CDR3 is CATSGGSSTDTQYF. The CDR3 coding sequence is TGTGCCACCAGCGGGGGGTCGTCCACAGATACGCAGTATTTT.

The rearrangement joins TRBV30 to TRBJ2-6; D gene unclear. Per germline, CDR1 GTSNPN and CDR2 SVGIG (reference sequence). V was shortened by 5 bases and J by 0 bases, with 8 bases between the two germline ends. The CDR3 length is 14 residues. CDR3 loop: CAWSVYSGANVLTF. The DNA for the CDR3 is TGTGCCTGGTCCGTGTACTCTGGGGCCAACGTCCTGACTTTC.

V gene TRBV28 combines with J gene TRBJ2-5; D remains unclear. Deletions cut 3 bases from V and 6 bases from J, with 8 bases between. CDR1 is MDHEN and CDR2 is SYDVKM in the germline V gene. This CDR3 is built from 12 residues. CDR3 nucleotide sequence: TGTGCCAGCAGTTTGTTACGGAAGACCCAGTACTTC. It translates to CASSLLRKTQYF.

The rearrangement joins TRBV5-1 to TRBJ2-2; either TRBD1 or TRBD2 may fit D (7 bases each). The CDR3 is made up of 14 amino acids. Trimming removed 7 bases at V and 5 bases at J, with 15 bases between. In germline, CDR1 is SGHRS, CDR2 YFSETQ. The CDR3 is CASARQGGTGELFF. The CDR3, as DNA: TGCGCCAGCGCAAGACAGGGAGGGACCGGGGAGCTGTTTTTT.

This chain uses TRBV11-2 with TRBJ1-1; possible D gene TRBD1, 5 bases. Trimming pared 3 bases from V and 2 bases from J, leaving 7 bases between. This CDR3 spans 13 amino acids. Germline CDR1 and CDR2: SGHAT and FQNNGV. For the CDR3, the DNA is TGTGCCAGCAGCTTGACAGATAACACTGAAGCTTTCTTT. Its protein product is CASSLTDNTEAFF.

The V gene is TRBV7-6, the J gene TRBJ2-2; perhaps TRBD1 as D (6 bases). Germline CDR1 reads SGHVS; CDR2 reads FNYEAQ. Trimming took off 1 base at V and 6 bases at J, with 15 bases between the two ends. CDR3 length equals 16 residues. The CDR3 spells CASSLVYRGGSGELFF. The CDR3 nucleotides are TGTGCCAGCAGCTTAGTGTATAGAGGGGGTTCCGGGGAGCTGTTTTTT.

This chain links TRBV25-1 with TRBJ1-2; 10 bases agree with TRBD1. CDR3 length equals 17 residues. Germline trimming cut 3 bases from V and 2 bases from J; bases unmatched to any gene: 9. Germline V CDR1 and CDR2: MGHDK, SYGVNS. CDR3 loop: CASSDLGDRGVNYGYTF. Here the CDR3 DNA reads TGTGCCAGCAGTGACCTCGGGGACAGGGGTGTCAACTATGGCTACACCTTC.

V gene TRBV6-6 combines with J gene TRBJ2-7, with 10 bases fitting TRBD2. Looked up from germline, CDR1 is MNHNY and CDR2 is SVGAGI (reference sequence). The CDR3 runs 14 residues. With V trimmed by 5 bases and J by 3 bases, 4 bases remained unmatched. The CDR3: CASSRTSGDYEQYF. The CDR3 region has the DNA TGTGCCAGCAGTCGCACTAGCGGGGACTACGAGCAGTACTTC.

This clone came up once. This sequence joins TRBV15 and TRBJ2-1; TRBD1 agrees at 7 bases. Germline trimming cut 4 bases from V and 8 bases from J; bases unmatched to any gene: 11. Germline V gives CDR1 LNHNV, CDR2 YYDKDF (reference sequence). This CDR3 contains 15 residues. The CDR3 sequence: CATSKDRVVSYEQFF. The CDR3 DNA reads as TGTGCCACCAGCAAAGACAGGGTGGTCTCCTATGAGCAGTTCTTC.

The CDR3 DNA follows: TGTGCCATCAGTGTAAGAGGATTGGCCGATACGCAGTATTTT. Translating it yields CAISVRGLADTQYF. The V call is TRBV10-3, the J call TRBJ2-3; D gene unclear. Trimming stripped 4 bases from V and 6 bases from J, with 14 bases between. The CDR3 is 14 residues long. Germline loops: CDR1 ENHRY, CDR2 SYGVKD.

There are many counts of this clone. The chain links TRBV7-8 to TRBJ1-3, with D possibly TRBD1 on 5 matching bases. CDR1 is SGHVS and CDR2 is FQNEAQ in the germline V gene. The CDR3 loop spans 14 amino acids. With 5 bases removed from V and 3 bases from J, the gap between germline ends came to 11 bases. In DNA form, the CDR3 reads TGTGCCAGCAGCCCGGGGACGTATGGAAACACCATATATTTT. Amino acids: CASSPGTYGNTIYF.

The rearrangement uses TRBV4-2 and TRBJ1-2; D perhaps matches TRBD1 (5 bases). The ends were cut back, 4 bases at V and 4 bases at J, with 16 bases in the middle. The V gene's germline CDR1 is LGHNA and CDR2 YNFKEQ. The CDR3 has 15 residues. CDR3 residues: CASSRDSGLGYGYTF. In nucleotides, the CDR3 is TGTGCCAGCAGCCGGGACTCAGGGTTGGGCTATGGCTACACCTTC.

V and J are TRBV5-1 and TRBJ2-5; D gene uncertain. Trimming stripped 0 bases from V and 2 bases from J, with 8 bases between. The CDR3 consists of 14 residues. Germline-derived CDR1 and CDR2 are SGHRS and YFSETQ. CDR3 DNA: TGCGCCAGCAGCTTGGTAACAGTTCAAGAGACCCAGTACTTC. It yields the protein CASSLVTVQETQYF.

The chain joins TRBV11-2 to TRBJ2-1, with a tentative D call TRBD1 (6 bases). The CDR3 covers 17 residues. In germline, CDR1 is SGHAT, CDR2 FQNNGV. V was pared by 5 bases and J by 0 bases, with 17 bases between. This CDR3 reads CASSIRNGQTSYNEQFF. CDR3 bases: TGTGCCAGCAGCATAAGAAATGGACAGACCTCCTACAATGAGCAGTTCTTC.